Included here is one T cell receptor (beta chain) sequence, with context. Its antigen is still unknown. This CDR3 is built from 13 residues. Trimming pared 3 bases from V and 1 base from J, leaving 9 bases between. Germline V gene sequence: CDR1 SQVTM, CDR2 ANQGSEA. These data originate in a study of T-cell reconstitution after alpha-beta-depleted transplantation in children. Study observations and caveats: Expanded clones from the graft, numbering several hundred, reportedly supplied alpha-beta T cells about two months after transplant.

Unique molecular identifiers were incorporated during preparation of the TCRbeta library. One entry per CDR3 protein results from TCRdb running MiXCR on the PCR reads. In the table there are fewer than 550,000 distinct CDR3 sequences, 10% to 12% of which are singletons. The chain recombines TRBV29-1 with TRBJ1-1; D not resolved. The receptor was derived from a female patient aged 2-10 years who had a stem cell transplant for aplastic anemia, so the T cells may come from the graft donor. The material sequenced was PBMCs, mostly from graft donor cells, taken 180 days after TCRalphabeta/CD19-depleted stem cell transplant. The CDR3 region is CSVDYPENTEAFF. CDR3 DNA: TGCAGCGTTGATTATCCAGAGAACACTGAAGCTTTCTTT.